Shown below are 10 T cell receptor beta chains from a single sample sequenced in a study of cytomegalovirus exposure and HLA in healthy donors. PCR used 60 Vbeta primers and 13 Jbeta primers. Profiling relied on immunoSEQ multiplex PCR, and the TCRdb table lists in-frame clones only, not all of them. The sample records about 170,000 clones, roughly 85% being singletons. The sample taken for sequencing was PBMCs. These receptors all stem from a woman aged 45-59 years in good health and CMV-seropositive.

This sequence joins TRBV4-3 and TRBJ2-4; 7 bases align to TRBD1. This CDR3 is built from 15 residues. Germline values: CDR1 LGHNA, CDR2 YSLEER. After removal of 1 base from V and 3 bases from J, the junction contained 3 bases not matched to a gene. CDR3 nucleotides: TGCGCCAGCAGCCAAGCAGGGGGTGACAAAAACATTCAGTACTTC. Translated: CASSQAGGDKNIQYF.

The V gene is TRBV28, the J gene TRBJ2-7, with a possible D match to TRBD1 (6 bases). The V end was cut by 7 bases, the J end by 2 bases, with 21 bases between. Germline V gene sequence: CDR1 MDHEN, CDR2 SYDVKM. The CDR3 runs 16 residues. For the CDR3, the DNA is TGTGCCAGCAACCCAATCCAGGCGGACAGCACCTACGAGCAGTACTTC. This translates into CASNPIQADSTYEQYF.

The V call is TRBV18, the J call TRBJ2-2; 7 bases map to TRBD2. The CDR3 is 16 amino acids. Germline lookup yields CDR1 KGHSH and CDR2 LQKENI. V lost 2 bases, J lost 1 base, and 4 bases stayed unmatched. The CDR3 coding sequence is TGTGCCAGCTCACCATTACTAGCGAAGAACACCGGGGAGCTGTTTTTT. Protein product: CASSPLLAKNTGELFF.

Points on this clone: The same CDR3 also results from other DNA sequences found in this sample. The V and J genes are TRBV18 and TRBJ2-7; D remains unclear. Germline V gene sequence: CDR1 KGHSH, CDR2 LQKENI. The V and J ends lost 6 bases and 0 bases respectively, with 9 bases between them. The CDR3 is made up of 13 amino acids. The CDR3 DNA reads as TGTGCCAGCTCCCCCCCTAGCTCCTACGAGCAGTACTTC. This encodes CASSPPSSYEQYF.

The genes are TRBV7-9 and TRBJ1-1; D is ambiguous. Trimming took 3 bases from V and 5 from J, leaving 10 bases between them. The V gene's germline CDR1 is SEHNR and CDR2 FQNEAQ (reference sequence). The CDR3 length is 13 residues. In nucleotides, the CDR3 is TGTGCCAGCAGCTTCACCCCGGGGACTGAAGCTTTCTTT. Protein sequence: CASSFTPGTEAFF.

The rearrangement uses TRBV4-3 and TRBJ2-3, with D possibly matching TRBD2 (7 bases). Germline CDR1 is LGHNA and CDR2 is YSLEER. V lost 1 base to trimming and J lost 2 bases, with 19 bases between them. This CDR3 has 18 residues. The CDR3 loop is CASSQASWGGPHTDTQYF. The CDR3 nucleotides read TGCGCCAGCAGCCAAGCTAGTTGGGGGGGGCCCCACACAGATACGCAGTATTTT.

The chain recombines TRBV6-5 with TRBJ1-1, with D hard to call. Deletions cut 6 bases from V and 6 bases from J, with 14 bases between. The CDR3 extends over 13 amino acids. Germline assignment: CDR1 MNHEY and CDR2 SVGAGI. DNA of the CDR3: TGTGCCAGCAGCCCCGTCAGGCAGTCTGAAGCTTTCTTT. The encoded protein is CASSPVRQSEAFF.

This chain uses TRBV27 with TRBJ2-3; 14 bases match TRBD2. The V gene's germline CDR1 is MNHEY and CDR2 SMNVEV (reference sequence). This CDR3 has 16 residues. V was pared by 4 bases and J by 4 bases, with 4 bases of the junction left unmatched. CDR3 amino acids: CASSSRLAGGPDTQYF. The CDR3 DNA reads as TGTGCCAGCAGTTCCCGACTAGCGGGGGGGCCAGATACGCAGTATTTT.

The gene calls are TRBV5-4 and TRBJ1-2; the match to TRBD1 covers 7 bases. The V gene's germline CDR1 is SGHNT and CDR2 YYREEE (reference sequence). Trimming cost V 3 bases and J 5 bases; bases outside gene matches: 7. CDR3 length: 14 residues. The CDR3, as DNA: TGTGCCAGCAGCTCGACAGGGCCAGCTTATGGCTACACCTTC. Its protein is CASSSTGPAYGYTF.

The genes are TRBV5-4 and TRBJ2-1; D is uncertain. V was trimmed by 0 bases and J by 3 bases, leaving 4 bases between them. Per the germline V gene, CDR1 is SGHNT and CDR2 is YYREEE (reference sequence). The CDR3 is 13 amino acids. In nucleotides, the CDR3 is TGTGCCAGCAGCTTGGGCAGCTACAATGAGCAGTTCTTC. It encodes CASSLGSYNEQFF.